These 18 T cell receptor beta chains were sequenced from one sample in a study of OX40 agonist ivuxolimab in advanced cancers. The protocol was immunoSEQ multiplex PCR, while the TCRdb copy is restricted to in-frame clones and leaves out a portion. The table has some 80,000 clones, 65% to 90% seen once. The sequences come from CD4+ or CD8+ T cells sorted from blood, collected in a trial of the OX40 agonist ivuxolimab. These TCRs come from an adult with an advanced solid tumor such as melanoma, head and neck, liver or kidney cancer.

This clone was recorded once. CDR3 sequence (DNA): TGTGCCAGCAGCTTACAGGGGACTCAAGAGACCCAGTACTTC. Its protein is CASSLQGTQETQYF. The chain couples TRBV5-4 to TRBJ2-5; a possible D gene is TRBD1 (7 bases). The CDR3 totals 14 residues. Trimming cost V 2 bases and J 2 bases, with 10 bases left between them. Per germline, CDR1 SGHNT and CDR2 YYREEE (reference sequence).

The J gene is TRBJ2-1, the V gene TRBV18; D is tentatively TRBD1 or TRBD2 (7 bases each). The CDR3 is made up of 14 amino acids. Trimming removed 3 bases at V and 9 bases at J, with 15 bases between. From germline, CDR1 is KGHSH and CDR2 LQKENI. CDR3 protein: CASSPQGGEVEQFF. CDR3 nucleotides: TGTGCCAGCTCACCTCAGGGGGGGGAGGTTGAGCAGTTCTTC.

V gene TRBV2 combines with J gene TRBJ1-5; D gene ambiguous. There are 14 residues in the CDR3. CDR1 is SNHLY, CDR2 FYNNEI, per germline. V was clipped by 6 bases and J by 0 bases, with 9 bases between them. DNA of the CDR3: TGTGCCAGCAGGGGTACGCATAGCAATCAGCCCCAGCATTTT. Protein: CASRGTHSNQPQHF.

The gene calls are TRBV6-5 and TRBJ2-3; unclear D gene. Germline values: CDR1 MNHEY, CDR2 SVGAGI. The CDR3 is made up of 14 amino acids. V gave up 2 bases and J gave up 5 bases, with 11 bases separating them. In nucleotides, the CDR3 is TGTGCCAGCAGTTACCGGGCGACCAGAGATACGCAGTATTTT. Protein: CASSYRATRDTQYF.

V is TRBV11-2 and J is TRBJ1-6; weak D call: TRBD1 (6 bases). CDR1 is SGHAT and CDR2 is FQNNGV in the germline V gene. The CDR3 consists of 16 residues. The V and J ends lost 1 base and 3 bases respectively, with 10 bases between them. The CDR3 reads CASSLGTGNYNSPLHF. The DNA for the CDR3 is TGTGCCAGCAGCTTAGGAACAGGGAACTATAATTCACCCCTCCACTTT.

This chain joins TRBV29-1 and TRBJ1-1; D gene uncertain. The V end lost 4 bases, the J end lost 5 bases, and 11 bases lay between the germline ends. The germline gives CDR1 SQVTM, CDR2 ANQGSEA. The CDR3 runs 12 residues. In DNA form, the CDR3 reads TGCAGCGTTGTAGAGGGCTCGACTGAAGCTTTCTTT. This gives the protein CSVVEGSTEAFF.

The chain carries TRBV6-1 and TRBJ1-4; D gene uncertain. This CDR3 region has 13 residues. Deletions cut 8 bases from V and 6 bases from J, with 13 bases between. The germline V gene has CDR1 MNHNS and CDR2 SASEGT. CDR3 coding DNA: TGTGCCAGCTCCTACTCACAAGATGAAAAACTGTTTTTT. This codes for CASSYSQDEKLFF.

This clone turned up a few times. The chain carries TRBV27 and TRBJ2-3, with D possibly matching TRBD2 (6 bases). V lost 2 bases and J lost 4, with 10 bases in between. Germline-derived CDR1 and CDR2 are MNHEY and SMNVEV (reference sequence). The CDR3 sequence is 14 residues long. CDR3 region: CASSLGGGADTQYF. In DNA, the CDR3 is TGTGCCAGCAGTTTAGGGGGAGGCGCAGATACGCAGTATTTT.

V is TRBV20-1 and J is TRBJ1-2; D call uncertain. V was trimmed by 1 base and J by 7 bases, leaving 4 bases between them. The germline V gene has CDR1 DFQATT and CDR2 SNEGSKA (reference sequence). The CDR3 runs to 10 residues. Here the CDR3 reads CSARGGGYTF. The CDR3 bases are TGCAGTGCTAGAGGGGGTGGCTACACCTTC.

The chain carries TRBV11-1 and TRBJ1-1; TRBD1 matches at 7 bases. The CDR3 is 15 amino acids. Trimming took 7 bases from V and 2 from J; bases not matched to a gene: 10. The germline V gene has CDR1 SGHAT and CDR2 FQDESV (reference sequence). CDR3 DNA: TGTGCCAGCAACCCCGTGACAGGGAAAAACACTGAAGCTTTCTTT. Amino acid sequence: CASNPVTGKNTEAFF. Filled out from reference TRBV11-1 and TRBJ1-1, the complete variable domain reads EAEVAQSPRYKITEKSQAVAFWCDPISGHATLYWYRQILGQGPELLVQFQDESVVDDSQLPKDRFSAERLKGVDSTLKIQPAELGDSAMYLCASNPVTGKNTEAFFGQGTRLTVV.

The genes are TRBV7-2 and TRBJ1-2; 7 nucleotides align to TRBD1. The germline CDR1 and CDR2 sequences are SGHTA and FQGNSA. The CDR3 covers 15 residues. The junction had 10 bases not matched to a gene; V was cut back by 5 bases and J by 4 bases. CDR3 protein: CASSPSRQGVYGYTF. In DNA form, the CDR3 reads TGTGCCAGCAGCCCCAGCCGACAGGGAGTCTATGGCTACACCTTC.

The chain employs TRBV18 and TRBJ1-1; D remains ambiguous. CDR3 length: 14 residues. V dropped 6 bases and J dropped 1 base, with 12 bases sitting between them. Germline CDR1 KGHSH, CDR2 LQKENI. The CDR3 region has the DNA TGTGCCAGCTCCCTCGATTTCGGGAACACTGAAGCTTTCTTT. Amino acid sequence: CASSLDFGNTEAFF.

The chain employs TRBV19 and TRBJ2-3; D could derive from TRBD1 or TRBD2 (5 bases each). V was trimmed by 5 bases and J by 2 bases, leaving 14 bases between them. Germline values: CDR1 LNHDA, CDR2 SQIVND (reference sequence). The CDR3 loop spans 15 amino acids. Written as DNA, the CDR3 is TGTGCCAGTAGTGGATCCGGGACGAACACAGATACGCAGTATTTT. The encoded protein is CASSGSGTNTDTQYF.

This clone turned up a few times. Other DNA sequences of this sample code for an identical CDR3. The chain carries TRBV5-4 and TRBJ2-7; D is perhaps TRBD1 (6 bases). The CDR3 extends over 14 amino acids. Germline-derived CDR1 and CDR2 are SGHNT and YYREEE (reference sequence). V was shortened by 2 bases and J by 3 bases, with 12 bases between the two germline ends. The CDR3 coding sequence is TGTGCCAGCAGCTTTGGACAGAGCAGCTACGAGCAGTACTTC. Translating it yields CASSFGQSSYEQYF.

The J gene is TRBJ2-3, the V gene TRBV6-5; possibly TRBD1 for D (5 bases). The V end was cut by 5 bases, the J end by 2 bases, with 14 bases between. Germline loops: CDR1 MNHEY, CDR2 SVGAGI. The CDR3 length is 15 residues. The CDR3 DNA reads TGTGCCAGCAGTCCCTCCAGGGTAGTCACAGATACGCAGTATTTT. It is translated as CASSPSRVVTDTQYF.

The chain links TRBV4-3 to TRBJ2-3; D call uncertain. The CDR3 spans 13 residues. The germline CDR1 and CDR2 sequences are LGHNA and YSLEER. V lost 5 bases and J 6 bases, leaving 12 bases between the germline ends. The CDR3: CASSSEALDTQYF. Written as DNA, the CDR3 is TGCGCCAGCAGCAGCGAGGCGTTGGATACGCAGTATTTT.

V usage is TRBV5-1 and J usage is TRBJ2-3; D gene uncertain. The CDR3 runs 14 residues. V gave up 0 bases and J gave up 5 bases, with 10 bases separating them. CDR1 and CDR2 (germline): SGHRS, YFSETQ. CDR3 sequence: CASSLEARQDTQYF. As DNA, the CDR3 is TGCGCCAGCAGCTTGGAGGCCCGCCAAGATACGCAGTATTTT. Combining the CDR3 with reference TRBV5-1 and TRBJ2-3 gives the whole variable domain KAGVTQTPRYLIKTRGQQVTLSCSPISGHRSVSWYQQTPGQGLQFLFEYFSETQRNKGNFPGRFSGRQFSNSRSEMNVSTLELGDSALYLCASSLEARQDTQYFGPGTRLTVL.

The chain joins TRBV9 to TRBJ1-2; maybe TRBD1 (6 bases). CDR1 is SGDLS and CDR2 is YYNGEE in the germline V gene. The CDR3 has 16 amino acids. V gave up 0 bases and J gave up 6 bases, with 18 bases separating them. DNA for the CDR3: TGTGCCAGCAGCGTAGCTACGGGGGCAGGGAGCAATGGCTACACCTTC. It translates to CASSVATGAGSNGYTF.